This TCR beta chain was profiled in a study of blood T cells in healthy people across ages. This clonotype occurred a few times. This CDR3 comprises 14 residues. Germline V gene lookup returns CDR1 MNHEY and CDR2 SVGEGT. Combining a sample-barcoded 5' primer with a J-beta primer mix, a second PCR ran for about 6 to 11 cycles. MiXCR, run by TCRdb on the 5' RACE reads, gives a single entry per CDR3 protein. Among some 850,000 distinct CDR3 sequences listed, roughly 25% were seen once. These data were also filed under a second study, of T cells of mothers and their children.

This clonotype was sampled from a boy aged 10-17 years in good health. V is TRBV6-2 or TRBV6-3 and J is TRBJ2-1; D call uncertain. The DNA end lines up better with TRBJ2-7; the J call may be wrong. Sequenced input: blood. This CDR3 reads CASSYSTTLGEQYF. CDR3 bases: TGTGCCAGCAGTTACTCGACGACCCTCGGGGAGCAGTACTTC.